One sample yielded the 13 T cell receptor beta chains listed below, sequenced in a study of shared clonotypes between healthy human individuals (dated by TCRdb to the early 2020s). Preparation of the library involved the immunoSEQ multiplex PCR assay. In its TCRdb copy, this immuneACCESS table keeps in-frame sequences only and misses some clones. Where compared with another copy, unresolved V genes explain less than half of these, and the others have no known cause. Across this sample there are 2 million to 2.5 million clones, with around 92% seen only once. The top ten hold about 0.36% of the sample. Sample: naive CD4+ T cells from PBMCs. Reading the label with the study, this specimen's cell subset or site is: CD45RA+ positively selected. These receptors were obtained from a man between 18 and 29 years old in good health. Some clones in this sample may be carry-over from other donors' samples.

V and J are TRBV2 and TRBJ2-7; D is unclear. Germline V gene lookup returns CDR1 SNHLY and CDR2 FYNNEI. Trimming cost V 7 bases and J 3 bases, with 7 bases left between them. The CDR3 loop spans 11 amino acids. The CDR3 nucleotides read TGTGCCAGCATTCAAGGCTACGAGCAGTACTTC. Translation: CASIQGYEQYF.

The chain joins TRBV5-1 to TRBJ2-5; TRBD1 matches at 8 bases. J lost 5 bases, V lost 0 bases, and 6 bases had no gene match. The CDR3 loop spans 15 amino acids. Germline V CDR1 and CDR2: SGHRS, YFSETQ. CDR3 sequence (DNA): TGCGCCAGCAGCTTGGCAGGACAGGGCTCCGAGACCCAGTACTTC. It encodes CASSLAGQGSETQYF.

CDR3 sequence: CASSDPSGSSYNSPLHF. The CDR3 DNA reads as TGTGCCAGCAGTGACCCGTCGGGGAGCTCCTATAATTCACCCCTCCACTTT. This chain uses TRBV28 with TRBJ1-6; D is uncertain. The CDR3 consists of 17 residues. Deletions cut 5 bases from V and 0 bases from J, with 14 bases between. Germline V gene data show CDR1 as MDHEN and CDR2 as SYDVKM.

As regards this clone: A much larger clonotype is one base distant, so this may be a read error. The sample contains more than one DNA sequence encoding this CDR3. The chain has TRBV5-1 and TRBJ2-3; D is perhaps TRBD1 (5 bases). CDR1 SGHRS and CDR2 YFSETQ come from the germline V gene. Trimming left V 0 bases short and J 2 bases short, with 7 bases between. This CDR3 has 14 residues. The CDR3 DNA reads TGCGCCAGCAGCTTGGGACAGAACACAGATACGCAGTATTTT. It translates to CASSLGQNTDTQYF.

The chain combines TRBV27 with TRBJ2-1; D ambiguous. V was pared by 7 bases and J by 8 bases, with 12 bases between. Per germline, CDR1 MNHEY and CDR2 SMNVEV (reference sequence). The CDR3 loop spans 12 amino acids. In nucleotides, the CDR3 is TGTGCCAGCACCTCGCGAAACGATGAGCAGTTCTTC. This sequence encodes CASTSRNDEQFF.

V usage is TRBV29-1 and J usage is TRBJ2-7; perhaps TRBD2 as D (5 bases). Between the trimmed V and J ends, which lost 4 bases and 6 bases, there was a span of 16 bases. Germline values: CDR1 SQVTM, CDR2 ANQGSEA. This CDR3 contains 13 residues. CDR3 protein: CSVGGQNYAEQYF. Here the CDR3 DNA reads TGCAGCGTTGGAGGGCAGAACTATGCCGAGCAGTACTTC.

This clone was seen only once. The V and J genes are TRBV6-6 and TRBJ2-7; 8 bases match TRBD2. J lost 7 bases, V lost 8 bases, and 13 bases had no gene match. The CDR3 covers 14 residues. The germline CDR1 and CDR2 sequences are MNHNY and SVGAGI (reference sequence). The CDR3 DNA follows: TGTGCCAGCCACACGCGGCGGGGGGCTGGTGAGCAGTACTTC. Translation: CASHTRRGAGEQYF.

For this clone: At the DNA level, this CDR3 is encoded by other sequences in the same sample as well. The CDR3 spells CASSLFRTGELFF. The DNA of the CDR3 is TGTGCCAGCAGCTTATTCAGGACCGGGGAGCTGTTTTTT. This chain links TRBV11-2 with TRBJ2-2; D is unresolved. The CDR3 is made up of 13 amino acids. The V and J ends lost 2 bases and 5 bases respectively, with 6 bases between them. Germline lookup yields CDR1 SGHAT and CDR2 FQNNGV.

The chain carries TRBV29-1 and TRBJ2-3, with D perhaps TRBD1 or TRBD2 (5 bases each). Germline V lookup: CDR1 SQVTM, CDR2 ANQGSEA. V was cut by 4 bases and J by 10 bases, with 21 bases left in between. This CDR3 region has 14 residues. CDR3 in DNA: TGCAGCGTTGCTGGGCGGCTCCGGGGCGAATCGCAGTATTTT. Translation: CSVAGRLRGESQYF.

The J gene is TRBJ1-1, the V gene TRBV7-9; TRBD1 matches 7 bases. Germline trimming cut 3 bases from V and 2 bases from J; bases unmatched to any gene: 6. CDR1 and CDR2 (germline): SEHNR, FQNEAQ (reference sequence). The CDR3 loop spans 15 amino acids. CDR3 DNA: TGTGCCAGCAGCTTTCTGACAGGGATAAACACTGAAGCTTTCTTT. This translates into CASSFLTGINTEAFF.

The count of this clone is one. The V gene is TRBV28, the J gene TRBJ2-3, with D possibly matching TRBD2 (6 bases). V lost 1 base, J lost 13 bases, and 12 bases lay in between. Looked up from germline, CDR1 is MDHEN and CDR2 is SYDVKM. CDR3 size: 12 residues. CDR3 sequence (DNA): TGTGCCAGCAGTTTATCGGCTAGCGTCAAGTATTTT. It specifies CASSLSASVKYF.

The chain links TRBV2 to TRBJ2-7, with TRBD1 identical over 8 bases. The CDR3 has 15 amino acids. The V and J ends lost 4 bases and 3 bases, in that order; junction bases with no gene match: 8. Germline CDR1 is SNHLY and CDR2 is FYNNEI. The chain's CDR3 is CASSGQGQGVYEQYF. CDR3 DNA sequence: TGTGCCAGCAGTGGCCAAGGACAGGGAGTCTACGAGCAGTACTTC.

V gene TRBV15 combines with J gene TRBJ2-3; no definite D call. The length of the CDR3 is 14 residues. Trimming shortened V by 0 bases and J by 11 bases, and 15 bases separated the two germline ends. Germline V gene data show CDR1 as LNHNV and CDR2 as YYDKDF (reference sequence). CDR3 sequence reads: CATSRDVMPRGQYF. The CDR3 coding sequence is TGTGCCACCAGCAGAGATGTAATGCCTCGCGGGCAGTATTTT.